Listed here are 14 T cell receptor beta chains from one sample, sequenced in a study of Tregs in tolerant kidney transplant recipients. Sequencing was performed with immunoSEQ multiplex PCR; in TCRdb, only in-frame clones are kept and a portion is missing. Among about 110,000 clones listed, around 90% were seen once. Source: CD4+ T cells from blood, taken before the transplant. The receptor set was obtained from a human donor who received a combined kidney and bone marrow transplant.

CDR3: CASSEYKGTGSSGANVLTF. CDR3 bases: TGTGCCAGCAGTGAATATAAGGGGACAGGGAGTTCTGGGGCCAACGTCCTGACTTTC. The rearrangement joins TRBV2 to TRBJ2-6; 9 positions match TRBD1. The V gene end was trimmed by 2 bases and the J gene end by 1 base; junction bases not matched to a gene: 9. Looked up from germline, CDR1 is SNHLY and CDR2 is FYNNEI. The CDR3 totals 19 residues.

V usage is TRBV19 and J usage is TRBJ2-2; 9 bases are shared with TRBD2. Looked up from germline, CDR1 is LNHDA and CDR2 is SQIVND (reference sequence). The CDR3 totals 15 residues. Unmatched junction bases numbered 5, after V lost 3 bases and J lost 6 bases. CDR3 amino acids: CASSIKLAGSGELFF. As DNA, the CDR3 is TGTGCCAGTAGTATCAAGCTAGCGGGGTCCGGGGAGCTGTTTTTT.

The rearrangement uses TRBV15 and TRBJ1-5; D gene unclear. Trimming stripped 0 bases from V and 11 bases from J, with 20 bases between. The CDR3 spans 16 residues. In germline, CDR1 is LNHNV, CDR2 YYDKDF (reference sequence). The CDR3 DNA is TGTGCCACCAGCAGAGATAATCGACCGGGAAGATTTTCCCAGCATTTT. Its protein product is CATSRDNRPGRFSQHF.

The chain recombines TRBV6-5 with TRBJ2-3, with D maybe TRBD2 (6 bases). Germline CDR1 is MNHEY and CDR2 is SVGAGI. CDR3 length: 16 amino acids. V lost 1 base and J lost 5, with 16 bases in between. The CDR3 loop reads CASSYFGQGGRDTQYF. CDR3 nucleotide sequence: TGTGCCAGCAGTTACTTCGGGCAGGGAGGCCGAGATACGCAGTATTTT.

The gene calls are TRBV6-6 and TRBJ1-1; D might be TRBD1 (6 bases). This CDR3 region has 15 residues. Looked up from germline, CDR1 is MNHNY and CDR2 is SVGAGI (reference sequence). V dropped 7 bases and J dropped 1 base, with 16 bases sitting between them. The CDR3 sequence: CASTRGGVANTEAFF. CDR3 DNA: TGTGCCAGCACTAGGGGGGGGGTAGCGAACACTGAAGCTTTCTTT.

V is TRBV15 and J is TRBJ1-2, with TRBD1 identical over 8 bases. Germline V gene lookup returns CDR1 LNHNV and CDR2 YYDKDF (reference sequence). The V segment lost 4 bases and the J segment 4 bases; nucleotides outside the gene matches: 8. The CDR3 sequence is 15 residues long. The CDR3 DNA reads TGTGCCACCAGCAATAGACGGACAGGGTCCTATGGCTACACCTTC. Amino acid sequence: CATSNRRTGSYGYTF.

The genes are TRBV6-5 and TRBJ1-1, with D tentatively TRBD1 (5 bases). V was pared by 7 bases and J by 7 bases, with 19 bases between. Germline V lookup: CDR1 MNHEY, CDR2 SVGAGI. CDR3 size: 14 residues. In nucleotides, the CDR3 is TGTGCCAGCACCACGGGCCTCGGAAGGGGTGAAGCTTTCTTT. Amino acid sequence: CASTTGLGRGEAFF.

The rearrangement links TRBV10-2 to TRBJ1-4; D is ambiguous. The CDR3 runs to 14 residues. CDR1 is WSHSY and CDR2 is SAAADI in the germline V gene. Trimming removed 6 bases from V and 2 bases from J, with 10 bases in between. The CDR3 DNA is TGCGCCAGCAGATGGGGAGCGACTAATGAAAAACTGTTTTTT. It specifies CASRWGATNEKLFF.

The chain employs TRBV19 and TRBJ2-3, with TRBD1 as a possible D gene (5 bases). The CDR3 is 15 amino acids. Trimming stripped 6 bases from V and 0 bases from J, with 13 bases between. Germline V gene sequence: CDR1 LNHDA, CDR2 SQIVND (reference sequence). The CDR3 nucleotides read TGTGCCAGTAGCCAAGGGGCACTCAGCACAGATACGCAGTATTTT. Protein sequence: CASSQGALSTDTQYF. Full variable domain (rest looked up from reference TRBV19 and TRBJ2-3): DGGITQSPKYLFRKEGQNVTLSCEQNLNHDAMYWYRQDPGQGLRLIYYSQIVNDFQKGDIAEGYSVSREKKESFPLTVTSAQKNPTAFYLCASSQGALSTDTQYFGPGTRLTVL.

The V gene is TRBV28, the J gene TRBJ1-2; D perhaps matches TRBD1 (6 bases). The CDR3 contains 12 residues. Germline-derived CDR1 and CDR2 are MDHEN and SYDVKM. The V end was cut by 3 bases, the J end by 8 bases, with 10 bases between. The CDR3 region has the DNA TGTGCCAGCAGTTTGCAGGGGATAGGCTACACCTTC. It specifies CASSLQGIGYTF.

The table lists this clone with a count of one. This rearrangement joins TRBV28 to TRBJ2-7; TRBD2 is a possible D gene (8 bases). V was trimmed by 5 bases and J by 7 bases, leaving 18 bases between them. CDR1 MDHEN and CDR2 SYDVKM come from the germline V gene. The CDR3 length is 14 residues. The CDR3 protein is CASSEGASGWEQYF. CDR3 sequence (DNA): TGTGCCAGCAGTGAGGGGGCTAGCGGGTGGGAGCAGTACTTC.

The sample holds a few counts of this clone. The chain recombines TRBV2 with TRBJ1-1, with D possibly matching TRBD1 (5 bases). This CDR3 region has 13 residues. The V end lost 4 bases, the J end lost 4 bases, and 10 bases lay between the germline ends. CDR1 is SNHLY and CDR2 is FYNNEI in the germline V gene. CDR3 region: CASSVQGGTEAFF. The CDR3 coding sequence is TGTGCCAGCAGTGTGCAGGGAGGCACTGAAGCTTTCTTT.

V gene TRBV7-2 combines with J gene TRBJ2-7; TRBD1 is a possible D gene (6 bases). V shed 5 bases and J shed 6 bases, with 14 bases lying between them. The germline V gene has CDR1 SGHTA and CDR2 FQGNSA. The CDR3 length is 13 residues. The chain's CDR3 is CASSQTGTREQYF. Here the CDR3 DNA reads TGTGCCAGCAGCCAAACAGGGACCCGCGAGCAGTACTTC.

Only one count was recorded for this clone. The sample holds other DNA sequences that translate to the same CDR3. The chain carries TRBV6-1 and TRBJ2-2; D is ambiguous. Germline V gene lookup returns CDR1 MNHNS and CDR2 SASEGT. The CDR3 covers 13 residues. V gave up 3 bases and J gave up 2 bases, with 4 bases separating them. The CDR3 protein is CASSDPNTGELFF. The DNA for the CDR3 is TGTGCCAGCAGTGACCCAAACACCGGGGAGCTGTTTTTT.